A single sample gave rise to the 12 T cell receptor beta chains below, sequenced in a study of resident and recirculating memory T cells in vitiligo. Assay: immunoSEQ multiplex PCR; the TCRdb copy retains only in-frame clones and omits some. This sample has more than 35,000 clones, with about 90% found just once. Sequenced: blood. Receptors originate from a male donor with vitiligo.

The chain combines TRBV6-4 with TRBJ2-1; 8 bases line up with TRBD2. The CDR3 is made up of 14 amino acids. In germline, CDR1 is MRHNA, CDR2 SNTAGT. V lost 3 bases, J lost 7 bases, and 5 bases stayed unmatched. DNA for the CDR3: TGTGCCAGCAGTGAACGGGGGGGAGGAAATGAGCAGTTCTTC. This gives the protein CASSERGGGNEQFF.

The CDR3 here is CASRRAGGWYGYTF. DNA of the CDR3: TGTGCCAGCAGGCGGGCAGGGGGTTGGTATGGCTACACCTTC. V is TRBV5-6 and J is TRBJ1-2; 7 nucleotides agree with TRBD1. In germline, CDR1 is SGHDT, CDR2 YYEEEE. The CDR3 has 14 residues. V shed 5 bases, J shed 5 bases, and the junction held 9 bases outside the gene matches. The complete variable domain, with remaining parts taken from reference TRBV5-6 and TRBJ1-2, reads DAGVTQSPTHLIKTRGQQVTLRCSPKSGHDTVSWYQQALGQGPQFIFQYYEEEERQRGNFPDRFSGHQFPNYSSELNVNALLLGDSALYLCASRRAGGWYGYTFGSGTRLTVV.

In DNA, the CDR3 is TGTGCCAGCACCAACGGGGGGTTAGGCGGAGAGACCCAGTACTTC. As protein: CASTNGGLGGETQYF. V and J are TRBV7-9 and TRBJ2-5; 7 bases map to TRBD2. V was clipped by 7 bases and J by 4 bases; unmatched bases: 12. The CDR3 spans 15 residues. The germline CDR1 and CDR2 sequences are SEHNR and FQNEAQ (reference sequence).

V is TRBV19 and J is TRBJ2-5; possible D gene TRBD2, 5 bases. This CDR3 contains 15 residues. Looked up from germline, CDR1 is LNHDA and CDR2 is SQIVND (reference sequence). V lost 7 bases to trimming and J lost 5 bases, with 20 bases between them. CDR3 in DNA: TGTGCCAGTAAAGGGAAAGCTAGCTATTGGGAGACCCAGTACTTC. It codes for CASKGKASYWETQYF.

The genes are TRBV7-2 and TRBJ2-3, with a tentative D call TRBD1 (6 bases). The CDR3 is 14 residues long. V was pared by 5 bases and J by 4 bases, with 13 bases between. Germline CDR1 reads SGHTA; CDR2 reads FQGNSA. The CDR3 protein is CASSATGHPDTQYF. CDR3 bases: TGTGCCAGCAGCGCCACGGGACACCCAGATACGCAGTATTTT.

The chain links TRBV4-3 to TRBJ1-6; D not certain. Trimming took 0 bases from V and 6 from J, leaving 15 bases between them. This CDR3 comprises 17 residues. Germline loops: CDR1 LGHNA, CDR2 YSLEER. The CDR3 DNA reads TGCGCCAGCAGCCAAGATCAACCGGGGATATCTAATTCACCCCTCCACTTT. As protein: CASSQDQPGISNSPLHF.

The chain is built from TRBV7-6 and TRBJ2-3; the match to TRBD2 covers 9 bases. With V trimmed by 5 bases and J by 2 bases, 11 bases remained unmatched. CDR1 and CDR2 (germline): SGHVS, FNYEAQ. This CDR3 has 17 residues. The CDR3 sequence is CASSPRHSGGNTDTQYF. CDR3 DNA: TGTGCCAGCAGCCCTAGACATAGCGGGGGAAACACAGATACGCAGTATTTT.

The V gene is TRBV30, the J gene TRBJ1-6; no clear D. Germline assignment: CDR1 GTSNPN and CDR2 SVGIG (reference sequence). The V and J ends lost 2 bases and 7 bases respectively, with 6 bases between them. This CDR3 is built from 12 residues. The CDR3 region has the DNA TGTGCCTGGAGTCCTAACAATTCACCCCTCCACTTT. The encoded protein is CAWSPNNSPLHF.

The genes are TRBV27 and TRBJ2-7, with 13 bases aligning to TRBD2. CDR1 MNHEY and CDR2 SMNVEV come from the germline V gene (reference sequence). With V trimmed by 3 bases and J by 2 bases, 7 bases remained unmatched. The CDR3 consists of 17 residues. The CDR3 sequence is CASSFRLAGGPTYEQYF. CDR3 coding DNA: TGTGCCAGCAGTTTCCGACTAGCGGGGGGCCCTACCTACGAGCAGTACTTC.

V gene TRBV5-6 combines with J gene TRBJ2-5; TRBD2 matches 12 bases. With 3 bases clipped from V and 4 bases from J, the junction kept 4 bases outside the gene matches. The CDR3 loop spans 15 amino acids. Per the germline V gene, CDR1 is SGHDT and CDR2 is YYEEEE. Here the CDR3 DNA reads TGTGCCAGCAGCTCGGGACTAGCGGGTGGAGAGACCCAGTACTTC. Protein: CASSSGLAGGETQYF. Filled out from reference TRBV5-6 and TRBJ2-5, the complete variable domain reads DAGVTQSPTHLIKTRGQQVTLRCSPKSGHDTVSWYQQALGQGPQFIFQYYEEEERQRGNFPDRFSGHQFPNYSSELNVNALLLGDSALYLCASSSGLAGGETQYFGPGTRLLVL.

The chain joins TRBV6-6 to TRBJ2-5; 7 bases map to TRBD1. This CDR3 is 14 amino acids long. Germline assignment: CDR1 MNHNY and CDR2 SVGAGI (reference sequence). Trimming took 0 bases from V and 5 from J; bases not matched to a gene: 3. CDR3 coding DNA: TGTGCCAGCAGTTACTCAGGGGGCCCTGAGACCCAGTACTTC. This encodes CASSYSGGPETQYF.

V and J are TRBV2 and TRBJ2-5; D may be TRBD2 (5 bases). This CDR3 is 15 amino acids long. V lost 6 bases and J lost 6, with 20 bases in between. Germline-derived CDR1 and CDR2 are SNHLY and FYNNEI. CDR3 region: CASRPGLTGGKTQYF. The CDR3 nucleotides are TGTGCCAGCAGACCAGGACTGACGGGTGGGAAGACCCAGTACTTC.